Below, 25 T cell receptor beta chains from the same sample are listed, as sequenced in a study of T cells in Graves' hyperthyroidism and ophthalmopathy. Authors of the study amplified TCR beta CDR3 regions from RNA transcripts. First-round RT-PCR targeting the TCR CDR3 was performed with the HTBI primer set. From the multiplex PCR reads, TCRdb called clonotypes with MiXCR, one entry per CDR3 protein. The profile shows approximately 400,000 distinct CDR3 sequences, roughly 18% of them singletons. What was sequenced was blood. The receptors come from a man aged 18 to 29 with Graves' ophthalmopathy.

The chain employs TRBV20-1 and TRBJ1-2, with 10 bases identical to TRBD1. The V and J ends lost 6 bases and 4 bases, in that order; junction bases with no gene match: 8. The CDR3 runs 14 residues. Germline V CDR1 and CDR2: DFQATT, SNEGSKA (reference sequence). Written as DNA, the CDR3 is TGCAGTGCCCCGGACAGGGGGTATGGCTATGGCTACACCTTC. Protein: CSAPDRGYGYGYTF.

Turning to this clonotype: A junction end diverges from the germline sequence, so it may reflect a read error. This sequence joins TRBV14 and TRBJ1-6; D uncertain. Germline CDR1 is SGHDN and CDR2 is FVKESK. The CDR3 is 16 amino acids. The CDR3: CTSSQDQEFYNSPLHF. CDR3 coding DNA: TGTACCAGCAGCCAAGATCAGGAGTTTTATAATTCACCCCTCCACTTT.

There are a few counts of this clonotype. The V call is TRBV7-8, the J call TRBJ1-3, with D possibly TRBD1 on 5 matching bases. The germline V gene encodes CDR1 SGHVS and CDR2 FQNEAQ. CDR3 length: 18 amino acids. Trimming stripped 1 base from V and 4 bases from J, with 20 bases between. CDR3 in amino acids: CASSLVSPGGGFGNTIYF. The CDR3 nucleotides read TGTGCCAGCAGCTTAGTGTCGCCAGGCGGGGGTTTCGGAAACACCATATATTTT.

This chain links TRBV5-4 with TRBJ2-1; 8 bases fit TRBD2. V gave up 5 bases and J gave up 6 bases; unmatched junction bases: 13. Germline-derived CDR1 and CDR2 are SGHNT and YYREEE (reference sequence). The length of the CDR3 is 16 residues. The DNA of the CDR3 is TGTGCCAGCAGGGGACGGTCGGGACTAGGGGTCAATGAGCAGTTCTTC. Protein sequence: CASRGRSGLGVNEQFF.

This clonotype was recorded at least ten times. The chain employs TRBV11-2 and TRBJ1-1; a weak D match, TRBD1 (6 bases). Trimming took off 5 bases at V and 2 bases at J, with 9 bases between the two ends. Germline V CDR1 and CDR2: SGHAT, FQNNGV. CDR3 size: 13 residues. The CDR3 sequence: CASSQQGNTEAFF. The CDR3 DNA reads TGTGCCAGCAGCCAACAGGGTAACACTGAAGCTTTCTTT.

This clonotype was counted many times. The chain employs TRBV5-1 and TRBJ1-2; D ambiguous. V lost 0 bases and J 8 bases, leaving 11 bases between the germline ends. The germline V gene has CDR1 SGHRS and CDR2 YFSETQ. The CDR3 has 13 residues. The CDR3 DNA sequence: TGCGCCAGCAGCTTGGTCAGCCCCGGCGGCTACACCTTC. As protein: CASSLVSPGGYTF.

The rearrangement joins TRBV6-1 to TRBJ1-1, with a weak D call TRBD1 (6 bases). V dropped 6 bases and J dropped 1 base, with 15 bases sitting between them. CDR3 size: 15 residues. Germline V lookup: CDR1 MNHNS, CDR2 SASEGT. In DNA form, the CDR3 reads TGTGCCAGCAGGATCAACCTCAGGGGGAACACTGAAGCTTTCTTT. Its protein is CASRINLRGNTEAFF.

This chain uses TRBV20-1 with TRBJ1-6; maybe TRBD1 (5 bases). Germline CDR1 DFQATT, CDR2 SNEGSKA (reference sequence). The CDR3 has 14 amino acids. With 6 bases removed from V and 14 bases from J, the gap between germline ends came to 23 bases. The CDR3 bases are TGCAGTGCCGAGGTGGGGGTGGGCGGCGGAGCCCTCCACTTT. Translating it yields CSAEVGVGGGALHF.

This clonotype was counted at least ten times. The CDR3 is CSARDRLGRGSYGYTF. CDR3 nucleotide sequence: TGCAGTGCTAGAGATAGATTGGGGCGCGGGAGCTATGGCTACACCTTC. The chain combines TRBV20-1 with TRBJ1-2; a weak D match, TRBD1 (5 bases). Germline V gene lookup returns CDR1 DFQATT and CDR2 SNEGSKA (reference sequence). V dropped 0 bases and J dropped 4 bases, with 18 bases sitting between them. This CDR3 has 16 amino acids.

This clonotype was counted only a few times. The CDR3 loop reads CASSPNDEKLFF. CDR3 bases: TGTGCCAGCAGCCCTAACGATGAAAAACTGTTTTTT. The gene calls are TRBV9 and TRBJ1-4; D not resolved. CDR3 length: 12 amino acids. Germline CDR1 reads SGDLS; CDR2 reads YYNGEE. V lost 4 bases and J 6 bases, leaving 7 bases between the germline ends.

This clonotype was counted a few times. The rearrangement links TRBV5-1 to TRBJ1-6; no clear D. CDR3 size: 15 residues. The V end was cut by 0 bases, the J end by 7 bases, with 11 bases between. CDR1 and CDR2 (germline): SGHRS, YFSETQ. CDR3 residues: CASSLAPEENSPLHF. For the CDR3, the DNA is TGCGCCAGCAGCTTGGCCCCAGAAGAGAATTCACCCCTCCACTTT.

This clonotype was detected ten times or more. The chain combines TRBV4-1 with TRBJ2-3; 8 positions match TRBD2. J was trimmed by 6 bases and V by 3 bases; bases with no gene match: 8. Germline V gives CDR1 MGHRA, CDR2 YSYEKL. This CDR3 region has 15 residues. The CDR3 region has the DNA TGCGCCAGCAGCCATCTCGGGCGGGGGGACGATACGCAGTATTTT. Amino acid sequence: CASSHLGRGDDTQYF.

This clonotype appeared many times. The chain is built from TRBV11-2 and TRBJ1-1; the D is unclear. V shed 8 bases and J shed 0 bases, with 7 bases lying between them. The CDR3 length is 12 residues. Germline V gene lookup returns CDR1 SGHAT and CDR2 FQNNGV. CDR3 nucleotide sequence: TGTGCCAGCGCAGCCCTGAACACTGAAGCTTTCTTT. The encoded protein is CASAALNTEAFF.

This clonotype was detected only a few times. This rearrangement joins TRBV5-8 to TRBJ1-1; 7 bases agree with TRBD1. The CDR3 is made up of 15 amino acids. The ends lost 6 bases at V and 0 bases at J; junction bases unmatched: 8. Germline CDR1 is SGHTS and CDR2 is YDEGEE. DNA for the CDR3: TGTGCCAGCACCTCCCCGGGACAGTTGAACACTGAAGCTTTCTTT. Its translation is CASTSPGQLNTEAFF.

This clonotype was picked up many times. This chain links TRBV10-3 with TRBJ1-1; possibly TRBD1 for D (5 bases). V lost 8 bases, J lost 5 bases, and 9 bases lay in between. The CDR3 loop spans 11 amino acids. Germline CDR1 and CDR2: ENHRY and SYGVKD. CDR3 nucleotides: TGTGCCATCGCGAGGGGAACTGAAGCTTTCTTT. As protein: CAIARGTEAFF.

This clonotype was detected ten times or more. The rearrangement links TRBV24-1 to TRBJ1-1; D ambiguous. The CDR3 totals 15 residues. CDR1 and CDR2 from the germline V gene are KGHDR and SFDVKD. Trimming took 4 bases from V and 5 from J, leaving 16 bases between them. In DNA form, the CDR3 reads TGTGCCACCAGTGACCCGTCTCACCCGGCAACTGAAGCTTTCTTT. It codes for CATSDPSHPATEAFF.

This clonotype was seen at least ten times. V and J are TRBV11-1 and TRBJ2-2; D remains unclear. This CDR3 comprises 16 residues. From germline, CDR1 is SGHAT and CDR2 FQDESV (reference sequence). The ends were cut back, 2 bases at V and 4 bases at J, with 14 bases in the middle. CDR3 amino acids: CASSLQDAPFTGELFF. The CDR3 coding sequence is TGTGCCAGCAGCTTACAGGACGCGCCGTTCACCGGGGAGCTGTTTTTT.

The table lists this clonotype with many counts. The rearrangement uses TRBV6-1 and TRBJ2-7; D uncertain. With 5 bases removed from V and 4 bases from J, the gap between germline ends came to 15 bases. The germline V gene has CDR1 MNHNS and CDR2 SASEGT. CDR3 length: 14 residues. The CDR3 sequence: CASSNISPFYEQYF. The CDR3 region has the DNA TGTGCCAGCAGTAATATCTCCCCCTTTTACGAGCAGTACTTC.

This clonotype was found many times. CDR3 in DNA: TGTGCCAGCAGCCCACGGACTAGCGGGGACTGGGAGCAGTACTTC. The encoded protein is CASSPRTSGDWEQYF. This sequence joins TRBV7-3 and TRBJ2-7; 12 nucleotides match TRBD2. The junction had 9 bases not matched to a gene; V was cut back by 5 bases and J by 7 bases. CDR1 is SGHTA, CDR2 FQGTGA, per germline. The CDR3 has 15 residues.

Here the CDR3 reads CASSFRQAGTGELFF. CDR3 in DNA: TGTGCCAGCAGCTTTCGACAGGCGGGCACCGGGGAGCTGTTTTTT. The chain carries TRBV11-2 and TRBJ2-2, with D perhaps matching TRBD1 (6 bases). This CDR3 has 15 residues. The germline CDR1 and CDR2 sequences are SGHAT and FQNNGV. V was clipped by 3 bases and J by 4 bases, with 12 bases between them.

At least ten counts were recorded for this clonotype. The rearrangement links TRBV9 to TRBJ2-1; 10 bases match TRBD2. Trimming took 2 bases from V and 3 from J; bases not matched to a gene: 2. The CDR3 has 15 amino acids. Germline V gives CDR1 SGDLS, CDR2 YYNGEE. CDR3 DNA sequence: TGTGCCAGCAGCGTCACTAGCGGGGACTACAATGAGCAGTTCTTC. This translates into CASSVTSGDYNEQFF.

This clonotype was counted at least ten times. The genes are TRBV28 and TRBJ2-7; 7 nucleotides line up with TRBD2. The CDR3 extends over 14 amino acids. From germline, CDR1 is MDHEN and CDR2 SYDVKM. J was trimmed by 5 bases and V by 3 bases; bases with no gene match: 7. CDR3 in DNA: TGTGCCAGCAGTTTCGACAGTGGGGGGGACGAGCAGTACTTC. It codes for CASSFDSGGDEQYF.

This clonotype was recorded at least ten times. The CDR3 DNA sequence: TGTGCCAGCAGCTTAGCAGGGGTAGCCAATCAGCCCCAGCATTTT. Encoded protein: CASSLAGVANQPQHF. The chain uses TRBV11-2 and TRBJ1-5; D is perhaps TRBD1 (6 bases). The CDR3 is made up of 15 amino acids. The V gene's germline CDR1 is SGHAT and CDR2 FQNNGV. Trimming removed 1 base from V and 3 bases from J, with 10 bases in between.

V usage is TRBV7-8 and J usage is TRBJ1-1, with a tentative D call TRBD1 (5 bases). Germline CDR1 and CDR2: SGHVS and FQNEAQ. This CDR3 is built from 15 residues. The V gene lost 5 bases and the J gene lost 2 bases, with 15 bases spanning the gap. In DNA, the CDR3 is TGTGCCAGCAGCCCGACGGACACTACCAACACTGAAGCTTTCTTT. Its translation is CASSPTDTTNTEAFF.

The CDR3 reads CSASWADRQPQHF. The CDR3 coding sequence is TGCAGTGCTAGCTGGGCAGACAGACAGCCCCAGCATTTT. The rearrangement joins TRBV20-1 to TRBJ1-5, with D possibly being TRBD1 (5 bases). Trimming took 3 bases from V and 7 from J, leaving 13 bases between them. The length of the CDR3 is 13 residues. The germline CDR1 and CDR2 sequences are DFQATT and SNEGSKA (reference sequence).